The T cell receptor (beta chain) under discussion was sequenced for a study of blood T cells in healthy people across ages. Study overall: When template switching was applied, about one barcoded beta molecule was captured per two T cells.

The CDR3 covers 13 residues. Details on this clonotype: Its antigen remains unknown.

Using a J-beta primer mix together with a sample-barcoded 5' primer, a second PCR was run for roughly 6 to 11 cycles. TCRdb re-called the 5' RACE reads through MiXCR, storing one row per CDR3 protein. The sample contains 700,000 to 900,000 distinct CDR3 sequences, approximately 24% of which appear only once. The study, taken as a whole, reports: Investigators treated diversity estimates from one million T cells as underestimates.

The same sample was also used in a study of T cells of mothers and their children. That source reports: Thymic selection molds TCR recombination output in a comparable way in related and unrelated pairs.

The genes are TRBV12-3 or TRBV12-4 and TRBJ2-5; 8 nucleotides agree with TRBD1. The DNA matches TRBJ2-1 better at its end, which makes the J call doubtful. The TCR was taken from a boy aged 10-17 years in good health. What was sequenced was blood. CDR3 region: CASATGERNEQFF. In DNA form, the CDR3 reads TGTGCCAGCGCGACAGGGGAGAGGAATGAGCAGTTCTTC.